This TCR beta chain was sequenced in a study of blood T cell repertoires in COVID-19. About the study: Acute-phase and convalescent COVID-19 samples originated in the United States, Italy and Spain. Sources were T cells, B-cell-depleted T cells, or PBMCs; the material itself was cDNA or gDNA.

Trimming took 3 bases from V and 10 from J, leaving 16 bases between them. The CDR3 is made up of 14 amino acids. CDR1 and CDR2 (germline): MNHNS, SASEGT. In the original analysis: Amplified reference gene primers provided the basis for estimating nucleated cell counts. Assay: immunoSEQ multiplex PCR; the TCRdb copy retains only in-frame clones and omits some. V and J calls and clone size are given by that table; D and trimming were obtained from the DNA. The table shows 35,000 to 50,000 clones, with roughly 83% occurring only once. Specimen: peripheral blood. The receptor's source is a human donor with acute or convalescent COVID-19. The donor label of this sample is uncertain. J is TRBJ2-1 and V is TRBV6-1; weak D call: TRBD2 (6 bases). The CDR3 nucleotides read TGTGCCAGCAGTGATGGGACTGCGAGCGTGGAGCAGTTCTTC. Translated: CASSDGTASVEQFF.